This TCR beta chain was captured by sequencing in a study of shared clonotypes between healthy human individuals. Across the study: CD8 memory received one plate per donor, CD8 naive two, CD4 memory three and CD4 naive three.

Study results and limitations: Non-shared clonotypes were found to have lower generation probabilities than the clonotypes that were shared by all four of the sorted-subset donors. On the whole, naive subsets had larger estimated richness than memory subsets had.

There are a few counts of this clone. The antigen is unknown. The method was immunoSEQ multiplex PCR; TCRdb's version includes in-frame clones alone and lacks a portion of them. The sample consists of 700,000 or so clones, approximately 75% of them appearing once. Germline lookup yields CDR1 SGHNT and CDR2 YYREEE (reference sequence). This CDR3 contains 14 residues. Trimming took 0 bases from V and 7 from J; bases not matched to a gene: 7. Sequencing was carried out using memory CD4+ T cells sorted from blood. Stated subset: CD45RA-negative fraction. J is TRBJ2-7 and V is TRBV5-4; 7 bases are a match to TRBD2. The origin of this receptor is a woman aged 30 to 39 in good health. Here the CDR3 reads CASSLGLASGEQYF. The DNA for the CDR3 is TGTGCCAGCAGCTTGGGACTAGCATCGGGGGAGCAGTACTTC.